Below, one TCR beta chain is given with its context. The V end lost 0 bases, the J end lost 5 bases, and 8 bases lay between the germline ends. The germline V gene encodes CDR1 SGHRS and CDR2 YFSETQ. The length of the CDR3 is 14 residues. This sample was taken from a study of cytomegalovirus exposure and HLA in healthy donors. PCR was performed using 60 Vbeta and 13 Jbeta primers. Produced via immunoSEQ multiplex PCR; TCRdb's table is partial and in-frame only. The data show about 160,000 clones, with approximately 80% seen just once and about 12% held by the top ten. This sequence originates from a woman in her fifties or sixties in good health and CMV-seronegative. This rearrangement joins TRBV5-1 to TRBJ2-2; D may be TRBD2 (5 bases). Sequences were obtained from PBMCs. The CDR3 region has the DNA TGCGCCAGCAGCTTGGTCCCGGGGACCGGGGAGCTGTTTTTT. Protein product: CASSLVPGTGELFF.